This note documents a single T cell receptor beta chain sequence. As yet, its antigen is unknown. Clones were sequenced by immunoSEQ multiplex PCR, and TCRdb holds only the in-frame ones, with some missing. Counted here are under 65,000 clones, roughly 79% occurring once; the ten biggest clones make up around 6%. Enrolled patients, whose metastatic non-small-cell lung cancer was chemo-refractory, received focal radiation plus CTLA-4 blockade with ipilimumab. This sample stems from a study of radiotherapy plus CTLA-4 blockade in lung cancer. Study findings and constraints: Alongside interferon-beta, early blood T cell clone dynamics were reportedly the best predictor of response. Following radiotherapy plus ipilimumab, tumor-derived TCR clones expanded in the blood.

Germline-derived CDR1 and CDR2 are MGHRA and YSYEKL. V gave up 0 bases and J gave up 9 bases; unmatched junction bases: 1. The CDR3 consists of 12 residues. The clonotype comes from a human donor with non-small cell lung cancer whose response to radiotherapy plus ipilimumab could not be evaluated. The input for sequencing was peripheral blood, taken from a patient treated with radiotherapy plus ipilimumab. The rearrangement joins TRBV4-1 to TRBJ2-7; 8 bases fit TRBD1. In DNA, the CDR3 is TGCGCCAGCAGCCAAGAACAGGGGGTGCAGTACTTC. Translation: CASSQEQGVQYF.